The sequence of this T cell receptor beta chain was determined in a study of beta chain features in type 1 diabetes. There are 14 residues in the CDR3. Germline CDR1 and CDR2: MNHEY and SVGAGI. Between the trimmed V and J ends, which lost 5 bases and 0 bases, there was a span of 8 bases. Concerning this clone itself: Its antigen remains unidentified.

The study, taken as a whole, reports: The study left unresolved whether HLA type influences TCRB rearrangement. Over-representation of high TCR-expressing cells was a possible consequence of cDNA sequencing. Significant though moderate, a shortening of TCRB CDR3s appeared in all four CD4+ subsets of Type 1 diabetes patients.

Expressed TCRB transcripts were sequenced, since all the RNA that had been isolated was reverse transcribed. Regulatory, naive and central memory T cell samples averaged approximately 3.9 million reads. The repertoire was sequenced with immunoSEQ multiplex PCR; TCRdb's copy has only in-frame clones and lacks some. The sample has around 710,000 clones; about an eighth are singletons. CD45RO/CCR7/CD25/CD127/CD95/CD27 staining was used to isolate CD4+ naive, central memory, regulatory and stem cell-like memory cells by sorting. The TCR sequence derives from a man aged 30 to 39 with type 1 diabetes. Source material: naive CD4+ T cells from blood. This chain uses TRBV6-5 with TRBJ2-4; D is undetermined. The CDR3 nucleotides are TGTGCCAGCAGTGCGCAGTTAGCCAAAAACATTCAGTACTTC. Translated: CASSAQLAKNIQYF.